The rows below give T cell receptor beta chains drawn from one sample of a study of regulatory T cells in long-lasting Graves disease. TCRdb fed the multiplex PCR reads into MiXCR, producing one record per CDR3 protein. This repertoire shows more than 650,000 distinct CDR3 sequences, around 30% found once; its top ten account for around 42%. The sequences come from peripheral blood mononuclear cells (PBMCs), collected when the disease was refractory, from a patient treated with antithyroid drugs. The receptors derive from a female donor with Graves disease. Both conserved end residues are part of each CDR3. Not all rows give a size; the values are once, few, many and, for expanded clones, a class.

>.|TRBV6-2/TRBV6-3
CASTLPGETQYF
>many|TRBV2
CASRQGNAEQYF
>.|TRBV7-2
CASSLFSGTSNQPQHF
>many|TRBV12-3/TRBV12-4
CASSSGQDNQPQHF
>many|TRBV12-3/TRBV12-4
CASSSGQGRNQPQHF
>.|TRBV10-3
CAISDTMTGEETQYF
>many|TRBV28
CASTSPGLAGRNTGELFF
>many|TRBV5-1
CASSLSGYTEAFF
>.|TRBV18
CASSPPTEETQYF
>.|TRBV7-9
CASSLGTGDGRETQYF
>few|TRBV5-1
CASSLAYNSYEQYF
>.|TRBV19
CASSIGLAGEGTYEQYF
>many|TRBV6-1
CASKVSGYYGYTF
>many|TRBV12-3/TRBV12-4
CASSFGRRAGGIQPQHF
>many|TRBV28
CASRDTETEAFF
>few|TRBV20-1
CSARDVLGQGTEQYF
>.|TRBV28
CASSESLRNGYTF
>.|TRBV7-9
CASSFGGSPLNTEAFF
>many|TRBV28
CASSLGQGTSEQYF